The subject of this entry is one T cell receptor beta chain. The sample is drawn from a study of T cell changes during pregnancy in multiple sclerosis. CDR3 length equals 15 residues. V lost 5 bases, J lost 0 bases, and 10 bases lay in between. The germline gives CDR1 SGHVS, CDR2 FNYEAQ. The protocol was immunoSEQ multiplex PCR, while the TCRdb copy is restricted to in-frame clones and leaves out a portion. The sample contains roughly 40,000 clones, roughly nine tenths of which appear only once. Material: CD8+ T cells from peripheral blood mononuclear cells, obtained before pregnancy. The chain combines TRBV7-6 with TRBJ2-2; D is unclear. The TCR was taken from a female donor with multiple sclerosis, enrolled in a pregnancy study. The CDR3 loop is CASSPRVANTGELFF. The CDR3 DNA follows: TGTGCCAGCAGCCCACGAGTGGCGAACACCGGGGAGCTGTTTTTT.